This TCR beta chain was sequenced in a study of beta chain features in type 1 diabetes listed by TCRdb under 2018. About the full investigation: Mean age, gender distribution, total cell number and subset yield did not differ between patients and healthy donors. A total of roughly 110 million sorted cells were examined across all samples, and the number of cells per subset was strongly correlated with RNA yield. The study compared TCRB repertoires of sorted circulating CD4+ T cell subsets between recently diagnosed type 1 diabetes patients and matched healthy donors. Regulatory and stem cell-like memory subsets were obtained from only 8 patients and about eight healthy donors, while naive and central memory subsets were obtained from all 30 or so donors.

All of the isolated RNA was reverse transcribed with the High Capacity cDNA Reverse Transcription Kit, so expressed TCRB transcripts were sequenced. Deep immunoSEQ sequencing was performed on naive, central memory and regulatory T cell samples, with an average of approximately 4 million total reads per sample. Sorted cells were lysed in RLT buffer and RNA was extracted with DNase-treated RNeasy Micro or Mini kits, depending on cell number. To prevent cross-contamination, every cell subset was processed on its own, while patient and healthy donor samples were processed together. The immunoSEQ multiplex PCR was used to amplify TCRB sequences from cDNA, generating 87-bp fragments that spanned the CDR3 region. Sequencing of the amplicons was performed on the Illumina HiSeq platform. The authors' analysis ran thus. PCR bias was computationally corrected using synthetic template baselines, reads within Hamming distance 2 were collapsed, and singletons that could not be merged were discarded. Reads were aligned to IMGT to assign V, D and J genes, CDR3 length, and insertions or deletions at six rearrangement sites. Within each subset, clonotype counts were normalized to sorted cell number, and only after that were true diversity and Gini coefficients computed with the tcR R package. The overlap coefficient, calculated on TCRB nucleotide sequences, was used to quantify repertoire sharing. As a proxy for the pre-selection repertoire, out-of-frame TCRB sequences from naive cells were analyzed. The source is immuneACCESS, and TCRdb retained only in-frame sequences with V and J called. Part of the clones is not carried over; for the studies checked, unresolved V genes explain less than half of this, and the remainder is unexplained. The V and J calls and clone size were taken over from that table, and D and trimming were inferred from the DNA. The sample table shows some 360,000 clones, and around a fifth are seen once. Approximately 0.046% of the sample goes to the ten largest clones.

From each donor, a single peripheral blood sample of about 100 mL on average was drawn into heparinised tubes. Naive, central memory, regulatory and stem cell-like memory CD4+ T cells were sorted on a BD FACSAria II using a panel including CD45RO, CCR7, CD25, CD127, CD95 and CD27. Purity was above 95% for every sorted population. PBMCs were isolated right away by Lymphoprep density gradient centrifugation and were stained directly, without culture. So that batch effects would be minimized, each experiment stained and sorted samples in pairs, pairing one healthy donor with one patient. The paper's findings and limits, for the study overall: At VDJ recombination sites, type 1 diabetes patients had fewer insertions and more deleted nucleotides, which implies abnormalities in thymic rearrangement. Naive, central memory and regulatory TCRB repertoires appeared to be more similar among patients than among healthy donors. Sequencing cDNA rather than genomic DNA could over-represent highly expressing activated cells, although activation and CD3 levels did not differ between groups. Type 1 diabetes patients showed a moderate but significant shortening of TCRB CDR3 length in all four CD4+ subsets. Because small numbers of individuals were included in the HLA sub-analyses, any influence of HLA type on TCRB rearrangement was left unresolved. PCR might favor shorter templates, but patient and control samples were amplified and corrected together, so any skew would affect both groups equally.

This clone was observed a few times. It has no known antigen specificity. No qualities accompany the bases; no much larger clone lies one base away. What was sequenced was naive CD4+ T cells from blood. This sample's cell subset or site label indicates: true naive CD4+ T cells. This clonotype originated in a woman younger than 35 in good health.

The sequenced DNA: TGTGCCAGCCTCGGGACTAGCGGGGGTGGCACGCAGTATTTT. This yields the protein CASLGTSGGGTQYF. This chain is built from TRBV7-2 and TRBJ2-3, and 14 bases in between align with TRBD2. Counted from cysteine to phenylalanine, this CDR3 has 14 amino acids. The DNA shown is the 42-base CDR3, in frame from base 1. The germline V gene yields SGHTA for CDR1 and FQGNSA for CDR2. Trimmed from V: 8 bases; trimmed from J: 9 bases; junction bases lacking a gene match: 7.